This TCR beta chain was profiled in a study of T cells in Graves' hyperthyroidism and ophthalmopathy. Study-level points and caveats: The model's output predicted ophthalmopathy at a median of roughly 6.9 months prior to onset.

On this clonotype itself: The antigen is undetermined.

RNA transcripts were the template for amplifying TCR beta CDR3 regions. The HTBI set primed first-round TCR CDR3 RT-PCR. Each CDR3 protein gets one entry after TCRdb re-called the multiplex PCR reads with MiXCR. The sample has roughly 700,000 distinct CDR3 sequences; 15% to 20% are singletons. The sequence was obtained from a middle-aged man with Graves' hyperthyroidism. Source material: blood.

The CDR3 bases are TGTGCCAGCAGCGTGACAGGGGGCTGGGAGACCCAGTACTTC. This sequence encodes CASSVTGGWETQYF. The chain is built from TRBV9 and TRBJ2-5; 10 bases line up with TRBD1. Germline trimming cut 2 bases from V and 5 bases from J; bases unmatched to any gene: 3. The CDR3 has 14 amino acids. Germline CDR1 and CDR2: SGDLS and YYNGEE.